One and the same sample provided the 26 T cell receptor beta chains below, sequenced in a study of preoperative IRX-2 immunotherapy in early breast cancer. Method: immunoSEQ multiplex PCR; TCRdb's copy keeps in-frame clones and lacks some. The table records about 33,000 clones, roughly 89% of them present only once. Treatment specified: preoperative locoregional IRX-2 cytokine immunotherapy. The source material was tumor tissue, sampled after IRX-2 immunotherapy. The receptors shown here come from a human donor with breast cancer.

The chain couples TRBV11-3 to TRBJ2-3; D is possibly TRBD1 (5 bases). This CDR3 is built from 15 residues. Trimming pared 1 base from V and 0 bases from J, leaving 8 bases between. The germline V gene encodes CDR1 SGHNT and CDR2 YENEEA. The chain's CDR3 is CASSLGQISTDTQYF. The CDR3 coding sequence is TGTGCCAGCAGCTTAGGACAGATTAGCACAGATACGCAGTATTTT.

The V gene is TRBV5-1, the J gene TRBJ1-5, with D tentatively TRBD1 (5 bases). Germline CDR1 is SGHRS and CDR2 is YFSETQ. The CDR3 length is 15 residues. Trimming took 0 bases from V and 1 from J, leaving 8 bases between them. The CDR3 reads CASSLDGGSNQPQHF. The CDR3 nucleotides are TGCGCCAGCAGCTTGGACGGGGGAAGCAATCAGCCCCAGCATTTT.

This clone was observed a few times. The rearrangement joins TRBV11-3 to TRBJ1-1; D unclear. Germline CDR1 reads SGHNT; CDR2 reads YENEEA. V was clipped by 3 bases and J by 1 base, with 9 bases between them. The CDR3 runs to 14 residues. The CDR3 loop reads CASSLELGNTEAFF. CDR3 sequence (DNA): TGTGCCAGCAGCTTGGAACTGGGGAACACTGAAGCTTTCTTT.

The chain has TRBV6-8 and TRBJ2-4; 10 positions match TRBD1. CDR3 length: 15 residues. Germline V gene sequence: CDR1 MNHGY, CDR2 SAAAGT. V shed 0 bases and J 9 bases; nucleotides not matched to a gene: 5. CDR3 sequence (DNA): TGTGCCAGCAGTTACTCGGGAGGACAGGGGGGCATTCAGTACTTC. Protein sequence: CASSYSGGQGGIQYF.

V usage is TRBV29-1 and J usage is TRBJ2-7, with a tentative D call TRBD1 (5 bases). Germline loops: CDR1 SQVTM, CDR2 ANQGSEA. Deletions cut 7 bases from V and 0 bases from J, with 13 bases between. This CDR3 has 13 amino acids. As DNA, the CDR3 is TGCAGCGCCCAGGGCTCCTACTCCTACGAGCAGTACTTC. Its protein is CSAQGSYSYEQYF.

This rearrangement joins TRBV25-1 to TRBJ2-7; D may be TRBD2 (6 bases). The germline CDR1 and CDR2 sequences are MGHDK and SYGVNS. The V end lost 6 bases, the J end lost 7 bases, and 22 bases lay between the germline ends. The CDR3 is 15 amino acids. The CDR3 sequence: CASSPGGTDFGEQYF. The CDR3 nucleotides read TGTGCCAGCAGCCCTGGGGGGACCGACTTTGGGGAGCAGTACTTC.

This clone was observed a single time. The V call is TRBV5-1, the J call TRBJ1-2; 8 nucleotides agree with TRBD1. CDR3 size: 15 residues. CDR1 SGHRS and CDR2 YFSETQ come from the germline V gene. The junction had 5 bases not matched to a gene; V was cut back by 2 bases and J by 2 bases. The CDR3 reads CASSLLQGVNYGYTF. The CDR3 nucleotides are TGCGCCAGCAGCTTATTACAGGGGGTGAACTATGGCTACACCTTC.

The chain combines TRBV19 with TRBJ2-7; tentative D call: TRBD1 (5 bases). The V end was cut by 1 base, the J end by 1 base, with 8 bases between. Per germline, CDR1 LNHDA and CDR2 SQIVND (reference sequence). This CDR3 is 14 amino acids long. The CDR3 nucleotides are TGTGCCAGTAGTATAGCAAGACAGTCCTACGAGCAGTACTTC. This encodes CASSIARQSYEQYF.

The chain has TRBV19 and TRBJ1-1, with D possibly TRBD1 on 5 matching bases. Germline V lookup: CDR1 LNHDA, CDR2 SQIVND (reference sequence). V was cut by 7 bases and J by 3 bases, with 12 bases left in between. The length of the CDR3 is 13 residues. The CDR3 DNA follows: TGTGCCAGTAAATCCCAGGGATACACTGAAGCTTTCTTT. This sequence encodes CASKSQGYTEAFF.

The chain employs TRBV19 and TRBJ2-1, with D perhaps being TRBD1 or TRBD2 (7 bases each). CDR1 is LNHDA, CDR2 SQIVND, per germline (reference sequence). The CDR3 has 15 residues. V lost 5 bases to trimming and J lost 3 bases, with 14 bases between them. CDR3 in DNA: TGTGCCAGTAGTTTCAGGGGGGGCCGCTACAATGAGCAGTTCTTC. Translating it yields CASSFRGGRYNEQFF.

Only one count was recorded for this clone. This chain uses TRBV11-3 with TRBJ2-5, with TRBD2 matching 16 bases. This CDR3 region has 17 residues. Germline CDR1 and CDR2: SGHNT and YENEEA. V shed 3 bases and J 5 bases; nucleotides not matched to a gene: 6. In DNA form, the CDR3 reads TGTGCCAGCAGCTTGGGGACTAGCGGGGGGGCCCCCGAGACCCAGTACTTC. This codes for CASSLGTSGGAPETQYF.

A few counts support this clone. The rearrangement joins TRBV18 to TRBJ1-3; 7 bases map to TRBD1. Germline V gene data show CDR1 as KGHSH and CDR2 as LQKENI. The CDR3 covers 15 residues. The J segment lost 0 bases and the V segment lost 3 bases, leaving 2 bases of the junction unmatched. The CDR3: CASSPRGASGNTIYF. CDR3 coding DNA: TGTGCCAGCTCACCCAGGGGGGCCTCTGGAAACACCATATATTTT. Filled out from reference TRBV18 and TRBJ1-3, the complete variable domain reads NAGVMQNPRHLVRRRGQEARLRCSPMKGHSHVYWYRQLPEEGLKFMVYLQKENIIDESGMPKERFSAEFPKEGPSILRIQQVVRGDSAAYFCASSPRGASGNTIYFGEGSWLTVV.

The chain employs TRBV5-1 and TRBJ2-5; D tentatively fits TRBD1 or TRBD2 (5 bases each). The CDR3 covers 15 residues. Germline assignment: CDR1 SGHRS and CDR2 YFSETQ. The V end was cut by 4 bases, the J end by 1 base, with 14 bases between. The CDR3 protein is CASSRDSGPQETQYF. Written as DNA, the CDR3 is TGCGCCAGCAGCAGGGATTCGGGACCCCAAGAGACCCAGTACTTC.

The chain uses TRBV6-8 and TRBJ1-5, with a possible D match to TRBD1 (6 bases). The CDR3 covers 15 residues. Germline V gene sequence: CDR1 MNHGY, CDR2 SAAAGT. Trimming shortened V by 5 bases and J by 2 bases, and 13 bases separated the two germline ends. This CDR3 is CASSRHREGNQPQHF. In DNA, the CDR3 is TGTGCCAGCAGTAGACACAGGGAGGGCAATCAGCCCCAGCATTTT.

J is TRBJ2-5 and V is TRBV5-1; D assignment may be TRBD1 or TRBD2 (5 bases each). Germline V gene sequence: CDR1 SGHRS, CDR2 YFSETQ. The CDR3 extends over 16 amino acids. The ends were cut back, 0 bases at V and 1 base at J, with 13 bases in the middle. CDR3 amino acids: CASSLGGTVTQETQYF. Here the CDR3 DNA reads TGCGCCAGCAGCTTGGGAGGGACGGTAACCCAAGAGACCCAGTACTTC.

V usage is TRBV6-8 and J usage is TRBJ1-1; D not resolved. Trimming took 6 bases from V and 6 from J, leaving 20 bases between them. The CDR3 extends over 15 amino acids. Germline-derived CDR1 and CDR2 are MNHGY and SAAAGT. In DNA, the CDR3 is TGTGCCAGCAGACCTACTAGGTCGGGGTCGGCTGAAGCTTTCTTT. Residues: CASRPTRSGSAEAFF.

In its sample, this clone was seen once. This chain connects TRBV5-1 to TRBJ2-3, with 8 positions matching TRBD1. V lost 5 bases and J lost 3; bases outside the gene matches: 5. The CDR3 has 14 amino acids. Per germline, CDR1 SGHRS and CDR2 YFSETQ. The CDR3 nucleotides are TGCGCCAGCAGGTTCCGGGACAGGACAGATACGCAGTATTTT. It translates to CASRFRDRTDTQYF.

This chain connects TRBV7-1 to TRBJ2-2; TRBD1 is a possible D gene (5 bases). TRBV7-1 is an open reading frame, and its role is uncertain. CDR3 length: 15 amino acids. V was cut by 4 bases and J by 4 bases, with 13 bases left in between. CDR3 sequence reads: CASSLSQGGTGELFF. The CDR3 region has the DNA TGTGCCAGCAGCTTAAGCCAGGGCGGCACCGGGGAGCTGTTTTTT.

This clone is a singleton in its sample. The chain combines TRBV6-8 with TRBJ2-7, with unresolved D. The ends were cut back, 4 bases at V and 4 bases at J, with 17 bases in the middle. CDR3 size: 15 residues. The V gene's germline CDR1 is MNHGY and CDR2 SAAAGT. DNA for the CDR3: TGTGCCAGCAGTTTAGGTGGGGTAGCCGGTTACGAGCAGTACTTC. It yields the protein CASSLGGVAGYEQYF.

V gene TRBV18 combines with J gene TRBJ1-5; 9 nucleotides match TRBD1. The V gene's germline CDR1 is KGHSH and CDR2 LQKENI. CDR3 length equals 15 residues. Trimming took 3 bases from V and 5 from J; bases not matched to a gene: 5. The CDR3 region is CASSPTGGVDQPQHF. Written as DNA, the CDR3 is TGTGCCAGCTCACCTACAGGGGGCGTAGATCAGCCCCAGCATTTT.

The chain carries TRBV7-6 and TRBJ2-1; 10 positions agree with TRBD2. From germline, CDR1 is SGHVS and CDR2 FNYEAQ. CDR3 length equals 15 residues. The J segment lost 3 bases and the V segment lost 6 bases, leaving 5 bases of the junction unmatched. The CDR3 here is CASSSSGGSYNEQFF. CDR3 coding DNA: TGTGCCAGCAGTTCTAGCGGGGGTAGCTACAATGAGCAGTTCTTC. Using reference TRBV7-6 and TRBJ2-1 for the parts outside the CDR3, the full variable domain is GAGVSQSPRYKVTKRGQDVALRCDPISGHVSLYWYRQALGQGPEFLTYFNYEAQQDKSGLPNDRFSAERPEGSISTLTIQRTEQRDSAMYRCASSSSGGSYNEQFFGPGTRLTVL.

About this clone: At one end, the junction sequence differs from germline, possibly due to a read error. This chain joins TRBV7-8 and TRBJ2-1, with D uncertain. Germline V gives CDR1 SGHVS, CDR2 FQNEAQ. CDR3 size: 14 residues. CDR3 nucleotides: TGTGCTAGCAGCTTGGGGAAAATCTACAATGAGCAGTTCTTC. This encodes CASSLGKIYNEQFF. Looking up the rest from reference TRBV7-8 and TRBJ2-1 gives the full variable domain: GAGVSQSPRYKVAKRGQDVALRCDPISGHVSLFWYQQALGQGPEFLTYFQNEAQLDKSGLPSDRFFAERPEGSVSTLKIQRTQQEDSAVYLCASSLGKIYNEQFFGPGTRLTVL.

The rearrangement joins TRBV14 to TRBJ1-4, with 9 bases lining up with TRBD1. Germline trimming cut 1 base from V and 7 bases from J; bases unmatched to any gene: 4. Per germline, CDR1 SGHDN and CDR2 FVKESK. The CDR3 length is 15 residues. The CDR3 nucleotides are TGTGCCAGCAGCCAAGGAGGGACAGGGAGTGAAAAACTGTTTTTT. Translation gives CASSQGGTGSEKLFF.

The rearrangement uses TRBV7-5 and TRBJ2-1; the table's D call, TRBD2, has no DNA check behind it. TRBV7-5 is a listed pseudogene. CDR3 length equals 20 residues. This chain's CDR3 is CASSLWLGTSGKSSYNEQFF. The CDR3 DNA sequence: TGTGCCAGCAGCTTATGGTTGGGGACTAGCGGGAAGAGCTCCTACAATGAGCAGTTCTTC.

This chain connects TRBV7-7 to TRBJ2-2, with D uncertain. Germline values: CDR1 SSHAT, CDR2 FNYEAQ (reference sequence). This CDR3 comprises 16 residues. With 5 bases removed from V and 1 base from J, the gap between germline ends came to 14 bases. CDR3: CASSATVEQNTGELFF. The CDR3 DNA reads as TGTGCCAGCAGCGCCACTGTCGAACAGAACACCGGGGAGCTGTTTTTT.

The V gene is TRBV6-8, the J gene TRBJ1-4; 8 bases align to TRBD1. The CDR3 has 15 amino acids. V was pared by 4 bases and J by 5 bases, with 6 bases of the junction left unmatched. CDR1 is MNHGY and CDR2 is SAAAGT in the germline V gene. The CDR3 loop reads CASSSGGAVNEKLFF. CDR3 DNA: TGTGCCAGCAGTTCAGGGGGCGCGGTAAATGAAAAACTGTTTTTT.